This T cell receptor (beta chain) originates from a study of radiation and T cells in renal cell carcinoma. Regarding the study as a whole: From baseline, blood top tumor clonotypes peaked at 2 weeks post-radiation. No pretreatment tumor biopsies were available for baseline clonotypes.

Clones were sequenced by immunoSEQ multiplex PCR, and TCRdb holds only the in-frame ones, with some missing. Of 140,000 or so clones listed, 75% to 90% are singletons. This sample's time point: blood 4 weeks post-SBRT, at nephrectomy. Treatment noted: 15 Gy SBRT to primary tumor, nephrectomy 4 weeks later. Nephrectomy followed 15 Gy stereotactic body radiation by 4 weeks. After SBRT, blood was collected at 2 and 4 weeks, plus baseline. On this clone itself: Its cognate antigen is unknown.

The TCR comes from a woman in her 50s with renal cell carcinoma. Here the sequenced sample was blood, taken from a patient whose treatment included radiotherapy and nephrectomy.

CDR3 residues: CASSLAQGAGNTIYF. CDR3 bases: TGTGCCAGCAGCTTAGCCCAGGGTGCTGGAAACACCATATATTTT. This sequence joins TRBV7-2 and TRBJ1-3; D possibly corresponds to TRBD1 (5 bases). There are 15 residues in the CDR3. The germline CDR1 and CDR2 sequences are SGHTA and FQGNSA. V dropped 0 bases and J dropped 2 bases, with 8 bases sitting between them.